Detailed here is one T cell receptor (beta chain). Its antigen remains unknown. Sequencing ends 3 residues short of the CDR3 end; the germline J gene provides the rest. This sample was taken from a study of T cells in women clearing cervical HPV infection. In the study overall: HLA type stays a possible confounder, typing being limited. Study outcomes and limitations: A classifier using richness and V gene abundances reached an AUC of around 0.83.

The method was immunoSEQ multiplex PCR; TCRdb's version includes in-frame clones alone and lacks a portion of them. This specimen shows about 31,000 clones; the ten leading clones hold about 4.4%. CDR1 SGHRS and CDR2 YFSETQ come from the germline V gene. The CDR3 totals 13 residues. Trimming removed 0 bases at V and 6 bases at J, with 6 bases between. This clonotype originated in a woman aged 18-69 years with a cervical HPV16 infection that either progressed to CIN3+ or cleared (not recorded which). The specimen sequenced was blood buffy coat. V and J are TRBV5-1 and TRBJ2-2; D gene unclear. CDR3 region: CASSLVGPGELFF. The sequenced part of the CDR3 DNA is TGCGCCAGCAGCTTGGTGGGCCCCGGGGAG.